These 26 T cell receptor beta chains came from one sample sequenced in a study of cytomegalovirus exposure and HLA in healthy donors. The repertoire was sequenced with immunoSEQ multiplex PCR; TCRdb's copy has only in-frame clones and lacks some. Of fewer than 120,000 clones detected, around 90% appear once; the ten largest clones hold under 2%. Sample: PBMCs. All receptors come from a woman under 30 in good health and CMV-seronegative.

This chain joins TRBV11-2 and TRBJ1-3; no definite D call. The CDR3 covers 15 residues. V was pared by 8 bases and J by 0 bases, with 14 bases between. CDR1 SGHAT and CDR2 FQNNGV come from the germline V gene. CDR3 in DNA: TGTGCCAGCGGACTGTCACATGCCTCTGGAAACACCATATATTTT. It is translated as CASGLSHASGNTIYF. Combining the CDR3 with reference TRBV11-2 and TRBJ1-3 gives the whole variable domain EAGVAQSPRYKIIEKRQSVAFWCNPISGHATLYWYQQILGQGPKLLIQFQNNGVVDDSQLPKDRFSAERLKGVDSTLKIQPAKLEDSAVYLCASGLSHASGNTIYFGEGSWLTVV.

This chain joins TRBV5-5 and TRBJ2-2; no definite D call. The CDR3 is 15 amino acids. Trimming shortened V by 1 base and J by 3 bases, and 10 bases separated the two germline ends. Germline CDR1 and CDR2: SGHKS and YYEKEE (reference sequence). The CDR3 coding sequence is TGTGCCAGCAGCTTGCTGCGTGACTACACCGGGGAGCTGTTTTTT. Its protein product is CASSLLRDYTGELFF.

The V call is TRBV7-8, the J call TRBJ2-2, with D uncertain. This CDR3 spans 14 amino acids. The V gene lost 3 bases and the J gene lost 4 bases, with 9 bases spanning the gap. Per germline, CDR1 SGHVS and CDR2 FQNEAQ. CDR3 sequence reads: CASSLPHGTGELFF. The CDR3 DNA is TGTGCCAGCAGCTTGCCGCACGGCACCGGGGAGCTGTTTTTT.

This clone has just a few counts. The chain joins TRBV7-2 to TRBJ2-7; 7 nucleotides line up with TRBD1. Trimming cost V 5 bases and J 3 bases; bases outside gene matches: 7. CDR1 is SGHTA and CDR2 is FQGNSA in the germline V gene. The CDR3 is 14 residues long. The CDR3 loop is CASSHDRALYEQYF. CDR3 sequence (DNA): TGTGCCAGCAGCCATGACAGGGCGCTCTACGAGCAGTACTTC.

The CDR3 protein is CASSPNTGELFF. CDR3 bases: TGTGCCAGCAGCCCTAACACCGGGGAGCTGTTTTTT. This chain links TRBV7-3 with TRBJ2-2; D unresolved. This CDR3 spans 12 amino acids. V was trimmed by 5 bases and J by 2 bases, leaving 3 bases between them. Germline V gene data show CDR1 as SGHTA and CDR2 as FQGTGA.

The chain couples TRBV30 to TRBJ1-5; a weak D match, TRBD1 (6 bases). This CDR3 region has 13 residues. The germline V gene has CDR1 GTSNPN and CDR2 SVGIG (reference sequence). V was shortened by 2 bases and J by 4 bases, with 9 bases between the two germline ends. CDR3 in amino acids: CAWSTGSNQPQHF. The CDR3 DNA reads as TGTGCCTGGAGTACAGGGTCAAATCAGCCCCAGCATTTT.

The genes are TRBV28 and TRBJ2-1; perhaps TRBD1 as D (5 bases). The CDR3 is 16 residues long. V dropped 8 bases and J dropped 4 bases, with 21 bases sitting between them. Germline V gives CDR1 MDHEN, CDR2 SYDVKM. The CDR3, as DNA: TGTGCCAGCCTTCTTGGAAGGACAATAGGGTACAATGAGCAGTTCTTC. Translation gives CASLLGRTIGYNEQFF.

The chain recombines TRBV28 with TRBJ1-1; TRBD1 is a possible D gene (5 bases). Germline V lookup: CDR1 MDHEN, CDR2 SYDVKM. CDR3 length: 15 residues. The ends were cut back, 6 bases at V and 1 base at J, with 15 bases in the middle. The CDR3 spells CASSRTGLQNTEAFF. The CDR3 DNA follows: TGTGCCAGCAGCCGAACGGGACTTCAGAACACTGAAGCTTTCTTT.

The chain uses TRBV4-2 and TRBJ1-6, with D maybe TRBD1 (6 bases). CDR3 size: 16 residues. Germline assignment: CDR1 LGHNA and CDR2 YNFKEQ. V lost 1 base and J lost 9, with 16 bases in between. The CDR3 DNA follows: TGTGCCAGCAGCCAAGGGGAGGGGGGAGGTTTTTCACCCCTCCACTTT. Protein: CASSQGEGGGFSPLHF.

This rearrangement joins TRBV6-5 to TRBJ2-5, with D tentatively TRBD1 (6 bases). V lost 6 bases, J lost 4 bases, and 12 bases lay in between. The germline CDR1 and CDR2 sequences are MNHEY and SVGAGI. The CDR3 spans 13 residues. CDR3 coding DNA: TGTGCCAGCAGGACCAACAGGGCAGAGACCCAGTACTTC. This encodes CASRTNRAETQYF.

DNA for the CDR3: TGTGCCAGCAGCAGGGACAGCTACGAGCAGTACTTC. This translates into CASSRDSYEQYF. This chain joins TRBV6-5 and TRBJ2-7; 7 nucleotides line up with TRBD1. The CDR3 totals 12 residues. After removal of 6 bases from V and 3 bases from J, the junction contained 2 bases not matched to a gene. Germline lookup yields CDR1 MNHEY and CDR2 SVGAGI.

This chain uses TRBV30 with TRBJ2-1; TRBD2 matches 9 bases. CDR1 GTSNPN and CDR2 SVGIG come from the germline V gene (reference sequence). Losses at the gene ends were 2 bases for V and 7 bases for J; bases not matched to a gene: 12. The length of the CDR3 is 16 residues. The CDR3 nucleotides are TGTGCCTGGAGTATCGGCGGGGGGGCGTTGGAAAATGAGCAGTTCTTC. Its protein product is CAWSIGGGALENEQFF.

This CDR3 reads CSGRGGHQETQYF. Here the CDR3 DNA reads TGCAGCGGTCGGGGGGGGCACCAAGAGACCCAGTACTTC. The rearrangement links TRBV29-1 to TRBJ2-5, with 8 bases aligning to TRBD2. With 7 bases clipped from V and 0 bases from J, the junction kept 4 bases outside the gene matches. CDR3 length: 13 amino acids. CDR1 SQVTM and CDR2 ANQGSEA come from the germline V gene.

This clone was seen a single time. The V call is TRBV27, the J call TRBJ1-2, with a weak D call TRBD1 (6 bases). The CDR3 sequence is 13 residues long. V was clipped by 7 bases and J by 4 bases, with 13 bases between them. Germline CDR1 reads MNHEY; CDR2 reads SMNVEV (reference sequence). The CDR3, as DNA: TGTGCCAGCAAGGGGGATTTGGGCTATGGCTACACCTTC. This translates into CASKGDLGYGYTF.

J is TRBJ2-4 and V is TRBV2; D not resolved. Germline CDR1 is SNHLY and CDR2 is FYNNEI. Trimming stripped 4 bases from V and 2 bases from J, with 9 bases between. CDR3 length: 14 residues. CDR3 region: CASSGGFPKNIQYF. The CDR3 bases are TGTGCCAGCAGTGGAGGTTTTCCCAAAAACATTCAGTACTTC.

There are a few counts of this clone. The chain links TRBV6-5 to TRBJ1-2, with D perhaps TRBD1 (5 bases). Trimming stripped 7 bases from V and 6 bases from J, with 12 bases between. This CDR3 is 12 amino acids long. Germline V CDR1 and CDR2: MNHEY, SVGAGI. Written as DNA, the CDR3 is TGTGCCAGCATCCCGGGGGAGGATGGCTACACCTTC. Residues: CASIPGEDGYTF.

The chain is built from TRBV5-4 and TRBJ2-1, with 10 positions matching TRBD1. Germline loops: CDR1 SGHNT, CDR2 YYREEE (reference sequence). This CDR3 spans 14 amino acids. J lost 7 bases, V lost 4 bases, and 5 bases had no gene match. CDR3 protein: CASSDRQGANEQFF. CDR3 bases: TGTGCCAGCAGCGACCGACAGGGGGCAAATGAGCAGTTCTTC.

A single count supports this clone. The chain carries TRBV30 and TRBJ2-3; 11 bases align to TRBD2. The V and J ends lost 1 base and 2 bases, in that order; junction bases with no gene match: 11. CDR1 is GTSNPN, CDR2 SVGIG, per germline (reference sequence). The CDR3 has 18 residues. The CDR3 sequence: CAWSGPSPTSGATDTQYF. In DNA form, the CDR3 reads TGTGCCTGGAGTGGACCCTCTCCGACTAGCGGGGCCACAGATACGCAGTATTTT.

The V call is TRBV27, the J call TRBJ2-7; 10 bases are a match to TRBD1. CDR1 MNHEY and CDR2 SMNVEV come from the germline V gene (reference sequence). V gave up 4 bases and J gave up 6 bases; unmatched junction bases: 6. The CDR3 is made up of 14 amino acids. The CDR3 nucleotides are TGTGCCAGCAGTTCCGGGACAGGGGTGCCCGAGCAGTACTTC. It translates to CASSSGTGVPEQYF.

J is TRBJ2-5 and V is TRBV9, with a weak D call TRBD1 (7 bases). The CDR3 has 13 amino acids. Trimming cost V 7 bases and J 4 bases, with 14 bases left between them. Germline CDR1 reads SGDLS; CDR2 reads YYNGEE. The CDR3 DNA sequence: TGTGCCAGCTCCACCCAGGGGGGAGAGACCCAGTACTTC. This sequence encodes CASSTQGGETQYF.

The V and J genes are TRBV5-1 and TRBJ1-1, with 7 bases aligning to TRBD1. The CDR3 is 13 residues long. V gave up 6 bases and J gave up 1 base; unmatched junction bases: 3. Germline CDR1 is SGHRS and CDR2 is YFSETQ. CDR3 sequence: CASTPGGNTEAFF. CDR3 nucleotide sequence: TGCGCCAGCACCCCAGGGGGGAACACTGAAGCTTTCTTT.

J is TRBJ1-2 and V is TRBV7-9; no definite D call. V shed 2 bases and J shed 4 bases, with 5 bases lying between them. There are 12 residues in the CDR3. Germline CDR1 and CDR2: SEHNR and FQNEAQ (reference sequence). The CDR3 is CASSLRSYGYTF. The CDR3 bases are TGTGCCAGCAGCTTACGCAGCTATGGCTACACCTTC.

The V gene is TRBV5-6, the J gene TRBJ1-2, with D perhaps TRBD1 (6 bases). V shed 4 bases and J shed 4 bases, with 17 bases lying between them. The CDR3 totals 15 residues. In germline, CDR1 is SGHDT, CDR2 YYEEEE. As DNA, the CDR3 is TGTGCCAGCAGCAGAACCCAGACAGGCCGCTATGGCTACACCTTC. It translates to CASSRTQTGRYGYTF.

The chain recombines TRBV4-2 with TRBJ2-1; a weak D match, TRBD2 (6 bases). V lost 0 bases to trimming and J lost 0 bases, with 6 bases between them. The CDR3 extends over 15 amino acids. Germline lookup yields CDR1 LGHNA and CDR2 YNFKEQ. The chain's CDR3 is CASSQEGGSYNEQFF. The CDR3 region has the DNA TGTGCCAGCAGCCAAGAGGGGGGCTCCTACAATGAGCAGTTCTTC.

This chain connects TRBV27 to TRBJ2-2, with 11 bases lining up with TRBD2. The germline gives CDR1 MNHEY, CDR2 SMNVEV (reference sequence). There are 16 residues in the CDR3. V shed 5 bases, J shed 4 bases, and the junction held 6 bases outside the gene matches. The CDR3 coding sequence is TGTGCCAGCAGTCTCAGACTAGCGGGATCCACCGGGGAGCTGTTTTTT. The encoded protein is CASSLRLAGSTGELFF.

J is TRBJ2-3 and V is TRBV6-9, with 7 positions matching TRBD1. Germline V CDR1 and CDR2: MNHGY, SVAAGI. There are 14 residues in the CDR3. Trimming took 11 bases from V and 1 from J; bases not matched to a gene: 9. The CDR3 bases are TGTGCCCTTACAAGGGGGCGCCGCACAGATACGCAGTATTTT. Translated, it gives CALTRGRRTDTQYF.